The subject of this entry is one TCR beta chain. Each CDR3 protein gets one entry after TCRdb re-called the 5' RACE reads with MiXCR. Of 200,000 to 300,000 distinct CDR3 sequences in the sample, more than 6.5% are singletons; the top ten hold approximately 1.1%. The sample belongs to a study of T cells after yellow fever vaccination. Sample: CD4+ T cells sorted from PBMCs, taken on the day of the yellow fever booster vaccination. This TCR derives from a man aged 30 to 39 who received the YFV17D yellow fever vaccine.

The CDR3 region is CAWSGRELDTQYF. In DNA, the CDR3 is TGTGCCTGGAGTGGCCGGGAGTTAGATACGCAGTATTTT. The V call is TRBV30, the J call TRBJ2-3, with D maybe TRBD2 (6 bases). Per germline, CDR1 GTSNPN and CDR2 SVGIG (reference sequence). The CDR3 runs 13 residues. The ends were cut back, 1 base at V and 5 bases at J, with 10 bases in the middle.